This T cell receptor beta chain was captured by sequencing in a study of OX40 agonist ivuxolimab in advanced cancers. About the research overall: Participants averaged around 60 years of age (range roughly 23 to 80) and were 82.7% male. Whole-study results and caveats: In general, CD8+ T cells held more expanded clones than CD4+ did, on average.

This CDR3 is 13 amino acids long. The ends lost 6 bases at V and 5 bases at J; junction bases unmatched: 6. CDR1 and CDR2 from the germline V gene are SNHLY and FYNNEI. With regard to this clone: Its target is unknown.

Exclusion of a patient followed from autoimmune disease history or systemic immunosuppression. Blood sampling took place at baseline, cycle 4 day 1, and cycle 7 day 1. Repertoires were generated with immunoSEQ multiplex PCR, while TCRdb's copy carries only in-frame clones and drops some. The data show about 27,000 clones, 70% to 90% seen once. This sequence joins TRBV2 and TRBJ1-1, with 7 bases lining up with TRBD1. This clonotype was obtained from an adult with an advanced solid tumor such as melanoma, head and neck, liver or kidney cancer. Sequences were derived from CD4+ or CD8+ T cells sorted from blood, sampled in a trial of the OX40 agonist ivuxolimab. This chain's CDR3 is CASRQGGSTEAFF. CDR3 bases: TGTGCCAGCAGGCAAGGGGGCTCTACTGAAGCTTTCTTT. The whole variable domain, filled in from reference TRBV2 and TRBJ1-1, reads EPEVTQTPSHQVTQMGQEVILRCVPISNHLYFYWYRQILGQKVEFLVSFYNNEISEKSEIFDDQFSVERPDGSNFTLKIRSTKLEDSAMYFCASRQGGSTEAFFGQGTRLTVV.